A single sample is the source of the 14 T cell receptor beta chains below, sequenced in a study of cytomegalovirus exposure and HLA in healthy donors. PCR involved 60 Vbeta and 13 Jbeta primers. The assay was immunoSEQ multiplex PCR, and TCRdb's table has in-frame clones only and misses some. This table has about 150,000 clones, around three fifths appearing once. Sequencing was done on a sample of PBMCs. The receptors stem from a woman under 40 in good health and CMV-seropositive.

CDR3 sequence reads: CASSSLPPGTGGYGYTF. CDR3 DNA sequence: TGCGCCAGCAGCTCGCTCCCCCCAGGGACAGGCGGCTATGGCTACACCTTC. V usage is TRBV5-1 and J usage is TRBJ1-2; 8 bases map to TRBD1. Trimming removed 3 bases from V and 4 bases from J; junction bases left unmatched: 14. Per germline, CDR1 SGHRS and CDR2 YFSETQ. CDR3 length equals 17 residues. The full variable domain, in which reference TRBV5-1 and TRBJ1-2 provide the parts outside the CDR3, is KAGVTQTPRYLIKTRGQQVTLSCSPISGHRSVSWYQQTPGQGLQFLFEYFSETQRNKGNFPGRFSGRQFSNSRSEMNVSTLELGDSALYLCASSSLPPGTGGYGYTFGSGTRLTVV.

Here the CDR3 reads CAWSLRGLSYEQYF. CDR3 DNA: TGTGCCTGGAGTTTGCGGGGCTTATCCTACGAGCAGTACTTC. The chain employs TRBV30 and TRBJ2-5, with D possibly TRBD2 on 6 matching bases. The J call could be wrong; TRBJ2-7 is a better fit for the DNA end. From germline, CDR1 is GTSNPN and CDR2 SVGIG (reference sequence). This CDR3 has 14 amino acids.

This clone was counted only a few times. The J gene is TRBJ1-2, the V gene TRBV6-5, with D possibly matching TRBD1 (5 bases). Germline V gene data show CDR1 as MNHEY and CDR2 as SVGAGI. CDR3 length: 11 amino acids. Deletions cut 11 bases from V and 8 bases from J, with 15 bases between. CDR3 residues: CAAGRAQGYTF. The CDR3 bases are TGTGCCGCAGGGAGGGCTCAGGGCTACACCTTC.

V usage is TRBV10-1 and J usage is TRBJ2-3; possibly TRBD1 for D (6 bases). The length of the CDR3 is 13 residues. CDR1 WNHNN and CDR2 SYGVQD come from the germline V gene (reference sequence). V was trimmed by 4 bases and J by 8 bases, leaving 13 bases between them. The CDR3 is CASSVEQGLTQYF. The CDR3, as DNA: TGCGCCAGCAGTGTTGAACAGGGTCTTACGCAGTATTTT.

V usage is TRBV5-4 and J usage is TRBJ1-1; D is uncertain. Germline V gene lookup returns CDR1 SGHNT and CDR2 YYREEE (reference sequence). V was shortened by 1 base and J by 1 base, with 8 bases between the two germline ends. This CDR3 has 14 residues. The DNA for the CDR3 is TGTGCCAGCAGCTTGCAGGCTACGAACACTGAAGCTTTCTTT. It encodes CASSLQATNTEAFF.

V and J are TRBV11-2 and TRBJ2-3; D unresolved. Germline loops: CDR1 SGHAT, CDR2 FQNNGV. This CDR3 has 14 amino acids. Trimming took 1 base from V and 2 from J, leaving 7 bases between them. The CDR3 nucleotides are TGTGCCAGCAGCTTAGCTGCGGTCACAGATACGCAGTATTTT. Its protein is CASSLAAVTDTQYF.

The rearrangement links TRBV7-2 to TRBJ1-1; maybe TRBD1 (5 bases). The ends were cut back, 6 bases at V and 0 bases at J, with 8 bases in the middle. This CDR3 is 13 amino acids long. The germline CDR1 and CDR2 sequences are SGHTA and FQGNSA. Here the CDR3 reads CASSRQMNTEAFF. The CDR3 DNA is TGTGCCAGCAGTAGACAGATGAACACTGAAGCTTTCTTT. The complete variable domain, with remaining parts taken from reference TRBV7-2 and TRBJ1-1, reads GAGVSQSPSNKVTEKGKDVELRCDPISGHTALYWYRQSLGQGLEFLIYFQGNSAPDKSGLPSDRFSAERTGGSVSTLTIQRTQQEDSAVYLCASSRQMNTEAFFGQGTRLTVV.

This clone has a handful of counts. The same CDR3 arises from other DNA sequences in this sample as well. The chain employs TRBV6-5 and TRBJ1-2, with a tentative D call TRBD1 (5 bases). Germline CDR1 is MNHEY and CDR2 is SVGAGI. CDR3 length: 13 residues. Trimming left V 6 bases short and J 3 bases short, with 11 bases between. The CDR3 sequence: CASSPGGDYGYTF. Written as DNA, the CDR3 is TGTGCCAGCAGCCCGGGGGGAGACTATGGCTACACCTTC.

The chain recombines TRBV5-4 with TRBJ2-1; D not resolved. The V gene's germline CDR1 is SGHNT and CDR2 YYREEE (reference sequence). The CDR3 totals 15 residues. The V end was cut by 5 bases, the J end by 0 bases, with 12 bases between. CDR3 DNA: TGTGCCAGCAGTCTCCGCGTGGTCTCCTACAATGAGCAGTTCTTC. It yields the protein CASSLRVVSYNEQFF. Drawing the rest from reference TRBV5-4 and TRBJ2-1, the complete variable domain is ETGVTQSPTHLIKTRGQQVTLRCSSQSGHNTVSWYQQALGQGPQFIFQYYREEENGRGNFPPRFSGLQFPNYSSELNVNALELDDSALYLCASSLRVVSYNEQFFGPGTRLTVL.

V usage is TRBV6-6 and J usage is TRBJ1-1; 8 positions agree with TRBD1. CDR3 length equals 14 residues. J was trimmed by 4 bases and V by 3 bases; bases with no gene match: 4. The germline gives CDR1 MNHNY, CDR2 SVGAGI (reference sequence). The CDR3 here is CASSYDRGGTEAFF. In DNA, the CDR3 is TGTGCCAGCAGTTATGACAGGGGAGGCACTGAAGCTTTCTTT.

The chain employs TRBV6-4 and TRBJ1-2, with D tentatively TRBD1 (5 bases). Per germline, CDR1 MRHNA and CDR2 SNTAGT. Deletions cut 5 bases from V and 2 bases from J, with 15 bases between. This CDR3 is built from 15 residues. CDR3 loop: CASSITGTANYGYTF. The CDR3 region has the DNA TGTGCCAGCAGTATAACCGGGACTGCAAACTATGGCTACACCTTC.

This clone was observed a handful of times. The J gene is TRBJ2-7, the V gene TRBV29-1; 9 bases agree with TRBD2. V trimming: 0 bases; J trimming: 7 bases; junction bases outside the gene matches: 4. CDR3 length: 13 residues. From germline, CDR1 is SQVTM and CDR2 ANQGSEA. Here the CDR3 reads CSVEEREGGEQYF. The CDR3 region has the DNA TGCAGCGTTGAAGAGCGGGAGGGGGGTGAGCAGTACTTC.

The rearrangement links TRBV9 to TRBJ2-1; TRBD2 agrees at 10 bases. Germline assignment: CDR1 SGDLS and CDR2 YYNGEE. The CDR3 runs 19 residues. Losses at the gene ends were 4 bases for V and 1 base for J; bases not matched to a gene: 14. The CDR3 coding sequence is TGTGCCAGCAGCTCCAATCCCTCTAGCGGGGGCCCTTCCTACAATGAGCAGTTCTTC. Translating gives CASSSNPSSGGPSYNEQFF.

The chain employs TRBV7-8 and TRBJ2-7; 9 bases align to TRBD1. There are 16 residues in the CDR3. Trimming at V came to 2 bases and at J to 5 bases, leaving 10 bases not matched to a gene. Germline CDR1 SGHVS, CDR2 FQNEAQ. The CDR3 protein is CASSLSADRGPNEQYF. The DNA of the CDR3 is TGTGCCAGCAGCTTATCTGCGGACAGGGGCCCGAACGAGCAGTACTTC.